This T cell receptor beta chain stems from a study of blood T cell dynamics during melanoma immunotherapy (TCRdb year 2020). A note on the overall study: The patients had metastatic melanoma and were given first-line pembrolizumab or nivolumab plus ipilimumab as standard of care in the United Kingdom. To find early correlates of response, the study profiled the peripheral T cell receptor repertoires of patients with metastatic melanoma both before and after one cycle of checkpoint inhibitor therapy. The training cohort consisted of consecutive patients, while an additional independent group of patients from the same centre was pooled to form an external validation set. What the research found in general, with its limitations: The relatively small sample size was recognized as a factor that could limit how well the results generalize. The study was unable to establish whether the T cell clones driving the repertoire changes were melanoma-specific or instead reflected general immune activation. A bifurcated reorganization of the PBMC repertoire at W3, with increased clonality or increased diversity, was observed in patients who later achieved disease control, unlike in progressors.

For every bulk PBMC sample, a fixed 350 ng of DNA was loaded. TCR beta CDR3 sequences were amplified from genomic DNA using the immunoSEQ TCRb Assay kit according to manufacturer instructions. The KAPA Library Quantification Kit for Illumina platforms was used to quantify pooled libraries by qPCR. Sequencing of the pooled libraries was done on an Illumina NextSeq 500, with clustering at 0.6-1.1 pM. Turning to the authors' computational methods: TCR data were analyzed with immunoSEQ ANALYZER and the R LymphoSeq package. A rearrangement efficiency score was calculated as productive divided by the sum of productive and non-productive CDR3 sequences. Clonality was measured with the Gini coefficient and diversity with the Renyi index at alpha=1, compared pairwise between timepoints within each patient. In LymphoSeq, clonal relatedness was computed with an edit distance of 3 and repertoire similarity was computed with the Bhattacharyya coefficient. To classify response, a linear discriminant analysis based on week-3 changes in clonality and diversity was built using the R MASS and caret packages. Sourced from immuneACCESS, this table was stored by TCRdb with only in-frame sequences that have V and J called. A share of the clones is absent; for the studies checked, an unresolved V gene accounts for under half, and the remainder has no known explanation. V and J calls and clone size are those listed in that table; D and trimming were worked out from the DNA. The sample yields approximately 23,000 clones; roughly 90% were counted once. The ten largest clones represent roughly 1.2% of the sample.

In the paper's terms, the time point label means: pre-treatment baseline. Blood samples were taken before treatment (T0) and at week 3 (W3), following the first cycle of checkpoint blockade. Except for two patients with rapid clinical progression, response was assessed 12 weeks after the first infusion by RECIST 1.1; disease control meant complete response, partial response or stable disease. Patients were not eligible if they had prior systemic cancer treatment, concomitant immunosuppressant therapy or synchronous other active malignancies. TCR beta was sequenced in both bulk PBMC and plasma cell-free DNA in order to track circulating cells as well as T cell turnover. Lymphoprep and SepMate tubes were used to isolate PBMC from blood, and red cell lysis was then performed. DNA from PBMC and sorted T cell subsets was extracted with QIAamp DNA Blood Mini kits. Comments on this clone: The antigen it binds to is not known. No base quality information exists; no much larger clone differs at one position.

V loses 9 bases of germline sequence and J loses 2 bases, and the interval between the two ends is 7 bases. Reading the germline V gene gives CDR1 MNHEY and CDR2 SVGAGI. Spanning cysteine to phenylalanine, the CDR3 consists of 11 amino acids. Of all the DNA, just the CDR3 is kept, 33 bases in frame from base 1. The rearrangement combines TRBV6-5 with TRBJ1-2; TRBD1 is perhaps the D gene, given 5 matching bases. The material was blood, obtained from a patient treated with checkpoint blockade. The sequence came from a human donor with melanoma. The CDR3 region reads CASRQNYGYTF. The DNA reads TGTGCCAGTCGACAGAACTATGGCTACACCTTC.